A single sample is the source of the 18 T cell receptor beta chains below, sequenced in a study of monozygotic twins with inflammatory bowel disease (dated by TCRdb to the late 2010s). The protocol used for the library was 5' RACE. TCRdb records Illumina HiSeq 2500 as the sequencer. TCRdb reanalyzed the reads, keeping one entry per CDR3 protein sequence and omitting DNA. The sample table gives roughly 160,000 distinct CDR3 sequences. In total, the top ten clones hold just under 7.5% of the sample. Sequencing input: blood. Receptors originate from a human donor with ulcerative colitis or Crohn's disease, or a healthy co-twin of an affected twin (not recorded which).

The chain has TRBV7-3 and TRBJ2-5; the TCRdb call, TRBD2, lacks DNA for checking. CDR1 SGHTA and CDR2 FQGTGA come from the germline V gene. The CDR3 extends over 17 amino acids. CDR3 loop: CASSLGLAGGPVETQYF.

J is TRBJ1-2 and V is TRBV7-2; TCRdb's D gene call, TRBD1, goes unchecked for lack of DNA. The CDR3 totals 15 residues. Looked up from germline, CDR1 is SGHTA and CDR2 is FQGNSA. CDR3 region: CASSIAGGANYGYTF.

The genes are TRBV19 and TRBJ2-1; TCRdb calls TRBD2, which cannot be checked without DNA. CDR3 size: 15 residues. Germline CDR1 and CDR2: LNHDA and SQIVND (reference sequence). The CDR3 protein is CASSIEGTRGNEQFF.

The V call is TRBV27, the J call TRBJ2-3; checking the TCRdb D call of TRBD1 is not possible without DNA. Germline V lookup: CDR1 MNHEY, CDR2 SMNVEV (reference sequence). The CDR3 is made up of 15 amino acids. CDR3 sequence reads: CASSFGGYSTDTQYF.

The chain has TRBV6-1 and TRBJ2-3. There are 11 residues in the CDR3. Germline loops: CDR1 MNHNS, CDR2 SASEGT. CDR3 sequence: CASSERLAQYF.

The V gene is TRBV6-6, the J gene TRBJ2-1. Per germline, CDR1 MNHNY and CDR2 SVGAGI (reference sequence). This CDR3 region has 14 residues. The CDR3 is CASSYDFLGNEQFF.

J is TRBJ2-2 and V is TRBV2; the TCRdb call, TRBD1, lacks DNA for checking. This CDR3 is 14 amino acids long. Germline CDR1 is SNHLY and CDR2 is FYNNEI. CDR3 amino acids: CASQGTVNTGELFF. Combining the CDR3 with reference TRBV2 and TRBJ2-2 gives the whole variable domain EPEVTQTPSHQVTQMGQEVILRCVPISNHLYFYWYRQILGQKVEFLVSFYNNEISEKSEIFDDQFSVERPDGSNFTLKIRSTKLEDSAMYFCASQGTVNTGELFFGEGSRLTVL.

The chain carries TRBV18 and TRBJ2-5. This CDR3 comprises 14 residues. Germline V gives CDR1 KGHSH, CDR2 LQKENI. This chain's CDR3 is CASSRTTEQETQYF.

The chain couples TRBV24-1 to TRBJ2-3; TCRdb calls TRBD2, which cannot be checked without DNA. This CDR3 is 14 amino acids long. CDR1 KGHDR and CDR2 SFDVKD come from the germline V gene. CDR3 sequence reads: CATRLARTPDTQYF.

V is TRBV12-3 or TRBV12-4 and J is TRBJ1-2; TCRdb gives TRBD1 as the D gene, but with no DNA this cannot be confirmed. The CDR3 consists of 15 residues. The CDR3: CASSPAGGPGVGYTF.

The chain is built from TRBV20-1 and TRBJ2-5; the TCRdb call, TRBD1, lacks DNA for checking. Germline CDR1 is DFQATT and CDR2 is SNEGSKA (reference sequence). The CDR3 has 13 amino acids. The CDR3 loop reads CSARRGGVETQYF.

This chain joins TRBV5-1 and TRBJ2-7; no DNA is available, so the TRBD2 call from TCRdb remains unchecked. Germline values: CDR1 SGHRS, CDR2 YFSETQ. The CDR3 spans 15 residues. CDR3 sequence reads: CASSLVAGGNYEQYF.

The gene calls are TRBV10-3 and TRBJ2-1. Germline CDR1 and CDR2: ENHRY and SYGVKD. The CDR3 is made up of 15 amino acids. Here the CDR3 reads CAISEGSGSYNEQFF.

The chain recombines TRBV10-3 with TRBJ1-5; there is no DNA to check the TCRdb D call of TRBD1. The CDR3 contains 13 residues. Looked up from germline, CDR1 is ENHRY and CDR2 is SYGVKD. CDR3 loop: CAISTGSNQPQHF.

V gene TRBV18 combines with J gene TRBJ1-2; the TCRdb D gene call, TRBD1, has no DNA to confirm it. The CDR3 is 14 residues long. In germline, CDR1 is KGHSH, CDR2 LQKENI. The CDR3 sequence is CASSPLTGANGYTF. Based on the CDR3 plus reference TRBV18 and TRBJ1-2, the full variable domain is NAGVMQNPRHLVRRRGQEARLRCSPMKGHSHVYWYRQLPEEGLKFMVYLQKENIIDESGMPKERFSAEFPKEGPSILRIQQVVRGDSAAYFCASSPLTGANGYTFGSGTRLTVV.

This chain connects TRBV5-6 to TRBJ2-2; there is no DNA to check the TCRdb D call of TRBD2. The CDR3 consists of 16 residues. Germline assignment: CDR1 SGHDT and CDR2 YYEEEE. CDR3 sequence reads: CASSLRASGRTGELFF. The variable domain in full, with the rest retrieved from reference TRBV5-6 and TRBJ2-2, is DAGVTQSPTHLIKTRGQQVTLRCSPKSGHDTVSWYQQALGQGPQFIFQYYEEEERQRGNFPDRFSGHQFPNYSSELNVNALLLGDSALYLCASSLRASGRTGELFFGEGSRLTVL.

The CDR3 is CSAEGDRSNTEAFF. The rearrangement uses TRBV20-1 and TRBJ1-1; TCRdb selects TRBD1, and the lack of DNA leaves this call unchecked. Germline CDR1 and CDR2: DFQATT and SNEGSKA (reference sequence). The CDR3 is 14 amino acids.

The chain recombines TRBV10-3 with TRBJ2-3; without DNA, the TCRdb call of TRBD1 cannot be checked. This CDR3 region has 15 residues. Germline V lookup: CDR1 ENHRY, CDR2 SYGVKD. This chain's CDR3 is CAIRVRDGSTDTQYF.